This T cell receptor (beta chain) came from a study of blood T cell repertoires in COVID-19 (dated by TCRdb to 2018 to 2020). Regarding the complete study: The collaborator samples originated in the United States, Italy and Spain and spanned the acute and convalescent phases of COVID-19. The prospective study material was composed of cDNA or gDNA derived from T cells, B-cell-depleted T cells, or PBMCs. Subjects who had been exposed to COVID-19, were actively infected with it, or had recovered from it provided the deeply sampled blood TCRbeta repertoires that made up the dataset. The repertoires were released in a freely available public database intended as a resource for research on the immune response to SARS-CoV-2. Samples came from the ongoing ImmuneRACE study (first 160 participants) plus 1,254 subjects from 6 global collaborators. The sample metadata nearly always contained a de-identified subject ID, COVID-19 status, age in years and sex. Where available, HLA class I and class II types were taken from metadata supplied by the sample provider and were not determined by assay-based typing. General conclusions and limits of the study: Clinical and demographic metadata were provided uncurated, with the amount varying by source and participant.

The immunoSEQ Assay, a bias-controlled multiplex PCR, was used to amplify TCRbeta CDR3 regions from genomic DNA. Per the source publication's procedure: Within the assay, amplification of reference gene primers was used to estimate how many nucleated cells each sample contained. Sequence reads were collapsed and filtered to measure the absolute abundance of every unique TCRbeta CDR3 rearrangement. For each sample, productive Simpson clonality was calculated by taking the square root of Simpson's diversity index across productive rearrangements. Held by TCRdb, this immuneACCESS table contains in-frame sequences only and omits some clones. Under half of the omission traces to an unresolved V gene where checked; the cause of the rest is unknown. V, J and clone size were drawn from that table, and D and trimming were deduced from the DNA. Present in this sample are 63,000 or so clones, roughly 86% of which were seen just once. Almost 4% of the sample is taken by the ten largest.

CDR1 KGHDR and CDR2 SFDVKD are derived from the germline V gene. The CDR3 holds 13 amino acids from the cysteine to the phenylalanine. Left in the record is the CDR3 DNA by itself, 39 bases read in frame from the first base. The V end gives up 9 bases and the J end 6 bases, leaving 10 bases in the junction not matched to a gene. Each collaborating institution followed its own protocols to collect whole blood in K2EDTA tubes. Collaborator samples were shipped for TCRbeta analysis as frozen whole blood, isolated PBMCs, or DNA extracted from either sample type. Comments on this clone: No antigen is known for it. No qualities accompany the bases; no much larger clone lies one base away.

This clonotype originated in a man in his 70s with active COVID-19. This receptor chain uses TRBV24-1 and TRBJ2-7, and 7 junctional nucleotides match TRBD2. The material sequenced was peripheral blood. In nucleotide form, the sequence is TGTGCCACCGCGGGGGAGCGAGCCCTCGAGCAGTACTTC. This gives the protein CATAGERALEQYF.